This T cell receptor (beta chain) comes out of a study of vaccination and CD4 T cells after COVID-19. As to treatment: roughly 11-day PBMC culture with coronavirus spike peptide pools or control peptides (ViraFEST assay). Germline V gene sequence: CDR1 DFQATT, CDR2 SNEGSKA (reference sequence). V was trimmed by 6 bases and J by 2 bases, leaving 16 bases between them. The CDR3 consists of 14 residues. The Oncomine TCR Beta short-read assay was applied to DNA of cultured CD4+ T cells. TCRdb re-called the PCR reads with MiXCR, one entry per CDR3 protein. The table includes around 20,000 distinct CDR3 sequences, 40% to 60% detected once. Concerning this clonotype itself: Its antigen is as yet unknown.

The clonotype was recovered from a human donor who had recovered from COVID-19. The material sequenced was CD4+ T cells from blood, cultured in vitro, taken before SARS-CoV-2 vaccination. The V gene is TRBV20-1, the J gene TRBJ1-1; unclear D gene. The CDR3 DNA sequence: TGCAGTGCCCACGCTTTGGCCTATAACACTGAAGCTTTCTTT. This encodes CSAHALAYNTEAFF.